This section outlines one T cell receptor (beta chain) sequence together with its context. Its antigen remains unidentified. Sample time point: after neoadjuvant nivolumab, at surgical resection. These data come from a study of neoadjuvant anti-PD-1 for oral cavity cancer. About the study: Around day 43, patients without progression received a fourth nivolumab dose before surgery. General study results and limits: After neoadjuvant nivolumab, PBMC T cell clonality was significantly higher in non-responders than responders. Each response group had just a few patients in TCR analyses.

PBMC libraries mostly used 480 ng of input genomic DNA, with six replicates per sample. Libraries were prepared by immunoSEQ multiplex PCR; TCRdb keeps only in-frame clonotypes and omits some of them. The repertoire includes approximately 42,000 clones, 65% to 85% of them detected once, and 4.5% to 5% sits in the top ten. The ends were cut back, 1 base at V and 7 bases at J, with 13 bases in the middle. Germline lookup yields CDR1 MDHEN and CDR2 SYDVKM. The CDR3 loop spans 14 amino acids. The sequencing used PBMCs, collected after nivolumab (anti-PD-1) treatment. This TCR came from a person between 40 and 80 years old with oral cavity squamous cell carcinoma. This chain uses TRBV28 with TRBJ1-2, with a possible D match to TRBD1 (5 bases). CDR3 sequence (DNA): TGTGCCAGCAGTTTATCGGCAGGGCGGGGTGGCTACACCTTC. As protein: CASSLSAGRGGYTF.